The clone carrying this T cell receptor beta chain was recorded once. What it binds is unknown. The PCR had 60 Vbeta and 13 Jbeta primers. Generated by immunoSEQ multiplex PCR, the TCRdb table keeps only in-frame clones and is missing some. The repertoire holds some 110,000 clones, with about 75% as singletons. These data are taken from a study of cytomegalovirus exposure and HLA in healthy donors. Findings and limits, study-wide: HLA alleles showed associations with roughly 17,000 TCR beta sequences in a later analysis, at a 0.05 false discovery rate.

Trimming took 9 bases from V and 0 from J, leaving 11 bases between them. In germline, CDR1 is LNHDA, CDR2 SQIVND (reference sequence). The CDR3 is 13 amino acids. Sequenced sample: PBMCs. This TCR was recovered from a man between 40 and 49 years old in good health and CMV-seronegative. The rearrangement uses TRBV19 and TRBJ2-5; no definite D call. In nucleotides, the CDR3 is TGTGCCAGCAGCGCCCAGTACCAAGAGACCCAGTACTTC. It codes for CASSAQYQETQYF.